This paragraph reports one T cell receptor (beta chain). Its antigen is unknown. The record originates from a study of PD-L1 blockade in urothelial cancer. Study information: Bladder-origin urothelial cancer in males described about 85% of the 29 patients. The number of prior chemotherapy regimens per patient was 0 to 3. T cells were recovered from blood samples at a median of around 140,000. Study results and caveats: Below-median blood TCR clonality before treatment forecast better survival.

This CDR3 has 15 amino acids. The germline V gene encodes CDR1 ENHRY and CDR2 SYGVKD. The V end lost 0 bases, the J end lost 5 bases, and 11 bases lay between the germline ends. Time point here: peripheral blood 6 weeks after treatment start. The table came from immunoSEQ multiplex PCR; TCRdb's copy has only in-frame clones and leaves some out. The table has more than 60,000 clones, roughly 90% seen once. Sequenced material: PBMCs, taken around atezolizumab (anti-PD-L1) treatment. The TCR sequence derives from a man aged 55 to 70 with urothelial cancer. J is TRBJ1-5 and V is TRBV10-3, with D possibly being TRBD1 (5 bases). The CDR3 DNA sequence: TGTGCCATCAGTGAGTCGGCGGGGGATCATCAGCCCCAGCATTTT. Translating it yields CAISESAGDHQPQHF.